The rows below give T cell receptor beta chains drawn from one sample of a study of blood T cell repertoires in COVID-19. Profiling relied on immunoSEQ multiplex PCR, and the TCRdb table lists in-frame clones only, not all of them. The sample comprises around 13,000 clones, around nine tenths of which are singletons, and more than 25% rests with the top ten. Sequencing was carried out using peripheral blood. The receptors derive from a woman in her sixties or seventies with active COVID-19. Each CDR3 is given with its conserved first and last residue. D genes are given only for firm matches. Clone size is not always given. Where it is, it says once, few, many or a class for expanded clones.

CDR3aa | CDR3nt | d_gene | j_gene | abundance | v_gene
CASSSGTSGRNEQFF | TGTGCCAGCAGTTCCGGGACTAGCGGGAGAAATGAGCAGTTCTTC | TRBD2 | TRBJ2-1 | . | TRBV6-2/TRBV6-3
CASSGRQGREAFF | TGTGCCAGCAGCGGGAGACAGGGGCGGGAAGCTTTCTTT | TRBD1 | TRBJ1-1 | . | TRBV9
CASSLPGNTEAFF | TGTGCCAGCAGCTTGCCGGGGAACACTGAAGCTTTCTTT | . | TRBJ1-1 | . | TRBV5-5
CASSLTTSGRLTDTQYF | TGTGCCAGCAGTCTTACGACTAGCGGGAGGCTCACAGATACGCAGTATTTT | TRBD2 | TRBJ2-3 | . | TRBV28
CASSTSGPYEQYF | TGTGCCAGCAGTACTAGCGGGCCCTACGAGCAGTACTTC | TRBD2 | TRBJ2-7 | . | TRBV6-6
CASVRDRGATNEKLFF | TGTGCCAGCGTTAGGGACAGGGGTGCAACTAATGAAAAACTGTTTTTT | TRBD1 | TRBJ1-4 | . | TRBV2
CAISETSGRTTAEQYF | TGTGCCATCAGTGAAACCTCGGGGCGGACTACGGCCGAGCAGTACTTC | . | TRBJ2-7 | . | TRBV10-3
CASSRMAGSNQPQHF | TGTGCCAGCAGTCGAATGGCAGGGTCCAATCAGCCCCAGCATTTT | . | TRBJ1-5 | . | TRBV28
CASSYEMGQPVSYEQYF | TGTGCCAGCAGTTACGAGATGGGACAGCCAGTCTCCTACGAGCAGTACTTC | TRBD1 | TRBJ2-7 | . | TRBV6-2/TRBV6-3
CASSPPRDRSGYGYTF | TGTGCCAGCTCACCACCCCGGGACAGGAGTGGGTATGGCTACACCTTC | TRBD1 | TRBJ1-2 | . | TRBV18
CASSQDHPSGGADTQYF | TGCGCCAGCAGCCAAGATCACCCTAGCGGGGGTGCAGATACGCAGTATTTT | TRBD2 | TRBJ2-3 | . | TRBV4-3
CASSLTGGGRTYTF | TGTGCCAGCAGTCTGACAGGGGGCGGAAGGACCTACACCTTC | TRBD1 | TRBJ1-2 | . | TRBV6-2/TRBV6-3
CASSLEGDRGPQPQHF | TGTGCCAGCAGCTTGGAGGGGGACAGGGGCCCTCAGCCCCAGCATTTT | TRBD1 | TRBJ1-5 | . | TRBV5-6
CASSPLRGTSFSYEQYF | TGTGCCAGCAGTCCCCTAAGGGGGACTAGCTTCTCCTACGAGCAGTACTTC | TRBD2 | TRBJ2-7 | once | TRBV27
CASSQTAGGTGNTIYF | TGCGCCAGCAGCCAAACCGCCGGGGGGACTGGAAACACCATATATTTT | . | TRBJ1-3 | . | TRBV4-3
CAWSVQGLNTEAFF | TGTGCCTGGAGTGTACAGGGGTTGAACACTGAAGCTTTCTTT | TRBD1 | TRBJ1-1 | once | TRBV30